These 5 T cell receptor beta chains originate from one sample sequenced in a study of blood T cell repertoires in COVID-19. Assay: immunoSEQ multiplex PCR; the TCRdb copy retains only in-frame clones and omits some. The sample yields under 250,000 clones, roughly 85% seen once. Sample: PBMCs or T cells enriched from blood (not recorded which). Every receptor here comes from a man aged 25 to 40 who had recovered from COVID-19.

The chain recombines TRBV20-1 with TRBJ2-1, with 13 bases matching TRBD2. The junction had 7 bases not matched to a gene; V was cut back by 3 bases and J by 5 bases. CDR3 length: 16 amino acids. Germline CDR1 DFQATT, CDR2 SNEGSKA (reference sequence). Here the CDR3 reads CSASDGTSGINNEQFF. DNA of the CDR3: TGCAGTGCTAGTGATGGGACTAGCGGGATTAACAATGAGCAGTTCTTC.

The chain links TRBV6-5 to TRBJ2-7, with a possible D match to TRBD2 (7 bases). The CDR3 is 15 amino acids. Germline V gene lookup returns CDR1 MNHEY and CDR2 SVGAGI. V was shortened by 6 bases and J by 2 bases, with 17 bases between the two germline ends. CDR3 nucleotide sequence: TGTGCCAGCAGCCGCTCAGGGGCGGGGGCCTACGAGCAGTACTTC. This translates into CASSRSGAGAYEQYF.

The rearrangement links TRBV27 to TRBJ1-4; D possibly corresponds to TRBD1 (5 bases). Germline loops: CDR1 MNHEY, CDR2 SMNVEV (reference sequence). The V end lost 5 bases, the J end lost 0 bases, and 7 bases lay between the germline ends. This CDR3 has 14 residues. The CDR3 region is CASSGGATNEKLFF. CDR3 sequence (DNA): TGTGCCAGCAGTGGGGGGGCAACTAATGAAAAACTGTTTTTT.

V and J are TRBV6-4 and TRBJ1-2; 8 bases match TRBD1. The CDR3 extends over 16 amino acids. V trimming: 6 bases; J trimming: 4 bases; junction bases outside the gene matches: 13. Germline V gene lookup returns CDR1 MRHNA and CDR2 SNTAGT. The CDR3 here is CASSLGQSDRGYGYTF. The CDR3 DNA reads TGTGCCAGCAGCCTGGGACAAAGTGACAGGGGCTATGGCTACACCTTC.

This rearrangement joins TRBV4-2 to TRBJ2-7; TRBD2 agrees at 8 bases. CDR1 is LGHNA and CDR2 is YNFKEQ in the germline V gene. There are 15 residues in the CDR3. Trimming cost V 3 bases and J 3 bases; bases outside gene matches: 7. The CDR3 nucleotides read TGTGCCAGCAGCCAGTCGACTAGCGCCGACTACGAGCAGTACTTC. Its protein product is CASSQSTSADYEQYF.